This T cell receptor (beta chain) appears in the sequencing data of a study of vaccination effects on CD4 cells after COVID-19. Per germline, CDR1 SGHRS and CDR2 YFSETQ. This CDR3 contains 13 residues. Trimming took 1 base from V and 4 from J, leaving 6 bases between them. On this clone: Its matching antigen is unknown.

General study results and limits: Few convalescent patients were studied, and early post-infection samples were lacking. Vaccine- and infection-induced clones showed marked clonal contraction late following vaccination. Only 1 of 255 vaccine-induced clones from healthy vaccinees cross-reacted with common cold coronaviruses.

Pools of viral peptides were used by the ViraFEST assay to expand antigen-specific CD4+ T cells ahead of sequencing. Culture lasted over 9 days before CD4+ T cell isolation. The healthy vaccine recipients, who had no prior SARS-CoV-2 infection, showed negative nucleocapsid antibodies. Sequencing was performed with immunoSEQ multiplex PCR; in TCRdb, only in-frame clones are kept and a portion is missing. Seen here are about 71,000 clones, 80% observed once, and the top ten hold 12%. The material was CD4+ T cells from PBMCs cultured with SARS-CoV-2 spike peptides, obtained before COVID-19 vaccination. The V and J genes are TRBV5-1 and TRBJ2-1, with no clear D. The receptor's source is a human donor who received a COVID-19 vaccine. In DNA, the CDR3 is TGCGCCAGCAGCTTGATAGGGTACAATGAGCAGTTCTTC. Residues: CASSLIGYNEQFF.